The 15 T cell receptor beta chains reported below all come from one sample, sequenced in a study of identical twins' blood T cells. Each CDR3 protein gets one entry after TCRdb re-called the 5' RACE reads with MiXCR. Of fewer than 450,000 distinct CDR3 sequences listed, about 28% are singletons. The sequenced material came from PBMCs. Receptor source: a woman between 18 and 50 years old in good health.

The rearrangement links TRBV20-1 to TRBJ1-1; D not certain. The CDR3 consists of 13 residues. V was shortened by 1 base and J by 1 base, with 7 bases between the two germline ends. Per the germline V gene, CDR1 is DFQATT and CDR2 is SNEGSKA (reference sequence). Here the CDR3 DNA reads TGCAGTGCTAGAGGTCCCAGGAACACTGAAGCTTTCTTT. It is translated as CSARGPRNTEAFF.

This clonotype was seen ten or more times. This chain connects TRBV20-1 to TRBJ2-1; 8 positions agree with TRBD1. The CDR3 sequence is 15 residues long. Germline V gene data show CDR1 as DFQATT and CDR2 as SNEGSKA (reference sequence). V lost 4 bases and J lost 3; bases outside the gene matches: 8. CDR3: CSATSTDRDYNEQFF. The CDR3 DNA sequence: TGCAGTGCTACTTCGACGGACAGGGACTACAATGAGCAGTTCTTC.

On this clonotype itself: No conserved phenylalanine or tryptophan is present at the end of the CDR3, so a read error is the likely explanation. This chain joins TRBV11-2 and TRBJ1-1; D call uncertain. V gave up 5 bases and J gave up 1 base, with 11 bases separating them. The CDR3 is 14 amino acids. Germline assignment: CDR1 SGHAT and CDR2 FQNNGV. CDR3 nucleotides: TGTGCCAGCAGCCTCCGACCCGGGAACACTGAAGCTTTCCTT. It codes for CASSLRPGNTEAFL.

The chain joins TRBV12-3 or TRBV12-4 to TRBJ1-5; D possibly corresponds to TRBD1 (5 bases). This CDR3 comprises 14 residues. V was shortened by 3 bases and J by 9 bases, with 15 bases between the two germline ends. For the CDR3, the DNA is TGTGCCAGCAGTTTCGGCAGGGCGGCCGCGCCCCAGCATTTT. Translation gives CASSFGRAAAPQHF.

This clonotype was counted a few times. Possible read error: a much larger clone is one base away. The chain employs TRBV20-1 and TRBJ2-3; D may be TRBD2 (6 bases). V lost 8 bases to trimming and J lost 4 bases, with 16 bases between them. The germline gives CDR1 DFQATT, CDR2 SNEGSKA (reference sequence). The CDR3 totals 13 residues. The CDR3 loop is CSLGDSSADTQYF. CDR3 DNA sequence: TGCAGTCTAGGCGATTCTAGCGCAGATACGCAGTATTTT.

As to this clonotype: One junction end does not reproduce the germline sequence, and a read error may be involved. The rearrangement links TRBV20-1 to TRBJ1-1; TRBD1 matches 8 bases. The germline V gene encodes CDR1 DFQATT and CDR2 SNEGSKA (reference sequence). The CDR3 consists of 12 residues. The chain's CDR3 is CSAAQGATEVFF. The CDR3 DNA follows: TGCAGTGCCGCCCAGGGGGCCACTGAAGTTTTCTTT.

The chain employs TRBV2 and TRBJ1-1, with D unresolved. The V end was cut by 5 bases, the J end by 1 base, with 14 bases between. The V gene's germline CDR1 is SNHLY and CDR2 FYNNEI. The CDR3 consists of 15 residues. The CDR3 sequence: CASSKRAGRNTEAFF. Written as DNA, the CDR3 is TGTGCCAGCAGTAAAAGGGCAGGACGGAACACTGAAGCTTTCTTT.

This sequence joins TRBV7-6 and TRBJ1-1; D unresolved. V was trimmed by 5 bases and J by 4 bases, leaving 17 bases between them. The germline gives CDR1 SGHVS, CDR2 FNYEAQ. The CDR3 is 15 residues long. Here the CDR3 reads CASSPVSILSTEAFF. The CDR3 DNA reads TGTGCCAGCAGCCCCGTATCCATCTTGAGCACTGAAGCTTTCTTT.

This clonotype occurred a few times. The rearrangement links TRBV6-2 or TRBV6-3 to TRBJ1-3; D may be TRBD1 (5 bases). The CDR3 totals 14 residues. Germline loops: CDR1 MNHEY, CDR2 SVGEGT. Trimming cost V 6 bases and J 0 bases, with 9 bases left between them. The CDR3 loop reads CASRRTSSGNTIYF. In nucleotides, the CDR3 is TGTGCCAGCAGGCGGACATCCTCTGGAAACACCATATATTTT.

At least ten counts were recorded for this clonotype. The rearrangement joins TRBV19 to TRBJ2-3; D is unresolved. Germline V lookup: CDR1 LNHDA, CDR2 SQIVND (reference sequence). With 3 bases removed from V and 6 bases from J, the gap between germline ends came to 7 bases. The CDR3 sequence is 12 residues long. CDR3 loop: CASSMGLDTQYF. DNA of the CDR3: TGTGCCAGTAGTATGGGGTTGGATACGCAGTATTTT. The complete variable domain, with remaining parts taken from reference TRBV19 and TRBJ2-3, reads DGGITQSPKYLFRKEGQNVTLSCEQNLNHDAMYWYRQDPGQGLRLIYYSQIVNDFQKGDIAEGYSVSREKKESFPLTVTSAQKNPTAFYLCASSMGLDTQYFGPGTRLTVL.

The chain carries TRBV6-1 and TRBJ2-1, with D possibly being TRBD1 (5 bases). The V gene lost 10 bases and the J gene lost 6 bases, with 13 bases spanning the gap. This CDR3 contains 12 residues. CDR1 is MNHNS and CDR2 is SASEGT in the germline V gene. The CDR3 loop is CATQGWVNEQFF. As DNA, the CDR3 is TGTGCCACCCAGGGTTGGGTCAATGAGCAGTTCTTC.

The chain carries TRBV4-3 and TRBJ1-2; D unclear. The CDR3 has 16 residues. Germline-derived CDR1 and CDR2 are LGHNA and YSLEER. V lost 1 base to trimming and J lost 7 bases, with 19 bases between them. The CDR3 spells CASSQAFVGRLGGYTF. The CDR3 DNA is TGCGCCAGCAGCCAAGCGTTCGTCGGCCGGTTGGGTGGCTACACCTTC.

V usage is TRBV5-1 and J usage is TRBJ2-2; D is uncertain. CDR1 is SGHRS, CDR2 YFSETQ, per germline. The ends were cut back, 0 bases at V and 4 bases at J, with 10 bases in the middle. The CDR3 runs to 15 residues. The DNA of the CDR3 is TGCGCCAGCAGCTTGGCCGTGTTGGGCACCGGGGAGCTGTTTTTT. Protein sequence: CASSLAVLGTGELFF.

The rearrangement uses TRBV19 and TRBJ1-6, with a tentative D call TRBD1 (5 bases). Germline V CDR1 and CDR2: LNHDA, SQIVND (reference sequence). This CDR3 has 13 amino acids. V lost 8 bases to trimming and J lost 10 bases, with 15 bases between them. This CDR3 reads CASDVQGGSPLHF. In DNA, the CDR3 is TGTGCCAGTGACGTCCAGGGTGGATCACCCCTCCACTTT.

The rearrangement links TRBV29-1 to TRBJ2-7; D gene uncertain. This CDR3 has 13 amino acids. The germline V gene encodes CDR1 SQVTM and CDR2 ANQGSEA. Trimming took off 6 bases at V and 0 bases at J, with 12 bases between the two ends. CDR3 nucleotides: TGCAGCGTAGATGGACGGAACTCCTACGAGCAGTACTTC. Translated, it gives CSVDGRNSYEQYF.